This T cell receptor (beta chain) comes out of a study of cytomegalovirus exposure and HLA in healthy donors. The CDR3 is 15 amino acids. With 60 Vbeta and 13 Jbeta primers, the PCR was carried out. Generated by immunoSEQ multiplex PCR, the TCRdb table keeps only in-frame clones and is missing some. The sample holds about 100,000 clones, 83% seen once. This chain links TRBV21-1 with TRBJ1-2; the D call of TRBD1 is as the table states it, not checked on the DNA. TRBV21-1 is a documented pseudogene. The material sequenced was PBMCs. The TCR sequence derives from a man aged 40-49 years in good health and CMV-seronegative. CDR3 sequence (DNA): TGTGCCAGCAGCAAATTGGTCGACAGGGCGGATGGCTACACCTTC. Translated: CASSKLVDRADGYTF.